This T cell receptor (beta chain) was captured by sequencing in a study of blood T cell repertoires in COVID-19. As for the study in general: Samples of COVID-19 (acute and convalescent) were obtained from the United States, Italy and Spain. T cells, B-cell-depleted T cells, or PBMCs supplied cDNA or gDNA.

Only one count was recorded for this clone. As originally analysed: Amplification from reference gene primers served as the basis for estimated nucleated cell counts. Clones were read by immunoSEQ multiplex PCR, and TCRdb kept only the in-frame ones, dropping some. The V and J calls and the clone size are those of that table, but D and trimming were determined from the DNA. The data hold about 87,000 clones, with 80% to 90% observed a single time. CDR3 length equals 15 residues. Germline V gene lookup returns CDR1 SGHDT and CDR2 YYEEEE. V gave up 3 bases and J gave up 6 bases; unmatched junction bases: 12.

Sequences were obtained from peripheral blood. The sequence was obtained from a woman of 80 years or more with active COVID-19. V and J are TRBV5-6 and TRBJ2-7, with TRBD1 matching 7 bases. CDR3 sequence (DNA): TGTGCCAGCAGCTCTGGACAGGTACTAGTATCCGAGCAGTACTTC. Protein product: CASSSGQVLVSEQYF.